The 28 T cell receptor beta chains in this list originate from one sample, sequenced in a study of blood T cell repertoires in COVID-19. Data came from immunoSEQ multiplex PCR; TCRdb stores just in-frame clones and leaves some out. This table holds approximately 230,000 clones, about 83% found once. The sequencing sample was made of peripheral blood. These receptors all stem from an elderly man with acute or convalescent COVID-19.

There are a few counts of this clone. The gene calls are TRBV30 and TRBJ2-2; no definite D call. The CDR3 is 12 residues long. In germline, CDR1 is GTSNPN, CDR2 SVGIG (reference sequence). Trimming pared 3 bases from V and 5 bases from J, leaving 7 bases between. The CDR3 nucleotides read TGTGCCTGGAGCGCCACTACCGGGGAGCTGTTTTTT. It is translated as CAWSATTGELFF.

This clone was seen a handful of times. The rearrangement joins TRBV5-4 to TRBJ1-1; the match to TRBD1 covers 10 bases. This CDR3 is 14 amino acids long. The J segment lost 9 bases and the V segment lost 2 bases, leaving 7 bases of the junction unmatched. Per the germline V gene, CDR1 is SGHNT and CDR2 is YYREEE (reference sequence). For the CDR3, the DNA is TGTGCCAGCAGCTTACCGGGACAGGGGAATCAAGCTTTCTTT. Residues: CASSLPGQGNQAFF.

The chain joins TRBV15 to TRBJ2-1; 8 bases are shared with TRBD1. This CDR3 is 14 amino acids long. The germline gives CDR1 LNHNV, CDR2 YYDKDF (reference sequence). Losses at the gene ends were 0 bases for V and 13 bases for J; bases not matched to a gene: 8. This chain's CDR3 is CATSRDAQGAIQFF. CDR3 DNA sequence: TGTGCCACCAGCAGAGATGCGCAGGGGGCGATCCAGTTCTTC.

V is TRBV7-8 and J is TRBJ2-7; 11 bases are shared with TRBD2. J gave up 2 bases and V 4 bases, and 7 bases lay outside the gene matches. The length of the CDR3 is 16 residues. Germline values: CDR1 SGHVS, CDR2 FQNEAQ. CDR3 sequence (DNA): TGTGCCAGCAGCTCTGCGACTAGCGGGATTACCTACGAGCAGTACTTC. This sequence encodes CASSSATSGITYEQYF.

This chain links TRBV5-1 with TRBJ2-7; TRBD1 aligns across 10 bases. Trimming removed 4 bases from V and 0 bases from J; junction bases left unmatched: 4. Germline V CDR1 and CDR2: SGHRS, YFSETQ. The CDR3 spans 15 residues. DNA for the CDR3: TGCGCCAGCAGCCCGACAGGGGGCAGCTCCTACGAGCAGTACTTC. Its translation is CASSPTGGSSYEQYF.

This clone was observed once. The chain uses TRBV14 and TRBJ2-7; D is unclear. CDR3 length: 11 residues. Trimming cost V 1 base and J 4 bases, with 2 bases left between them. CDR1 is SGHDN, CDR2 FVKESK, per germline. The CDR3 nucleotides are TGTGCCAGCAGCCAAGCTTACGAGCAGTACTTC. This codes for CASSQAYEQYF.

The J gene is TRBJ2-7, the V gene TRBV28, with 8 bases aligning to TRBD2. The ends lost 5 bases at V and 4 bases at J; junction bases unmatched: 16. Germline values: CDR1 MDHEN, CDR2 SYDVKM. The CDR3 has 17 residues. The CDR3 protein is CASSAPGGGNLVYEQYF. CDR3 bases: TGTGCCAGCAGTGCCCCCGGGGGGGGAAATCTGGTGTACGAGCAGTACTTC.

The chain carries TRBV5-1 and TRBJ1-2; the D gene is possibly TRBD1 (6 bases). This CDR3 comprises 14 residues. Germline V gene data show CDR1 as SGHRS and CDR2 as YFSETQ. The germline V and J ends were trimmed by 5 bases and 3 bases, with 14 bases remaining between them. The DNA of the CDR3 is TGCGCCAGCAGTTCGGGACAACCGGACTATGGCTACACCTTC. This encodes CASSSGQPDYGYTF.

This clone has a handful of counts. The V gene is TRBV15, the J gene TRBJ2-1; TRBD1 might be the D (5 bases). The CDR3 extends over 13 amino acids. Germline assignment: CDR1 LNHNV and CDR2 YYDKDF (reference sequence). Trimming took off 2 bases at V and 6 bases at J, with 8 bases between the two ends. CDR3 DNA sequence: TGTGCCACCAGCAGACCCGACAGCAATGAGCAGTTCTTC. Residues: CATSRPDSNEQFF. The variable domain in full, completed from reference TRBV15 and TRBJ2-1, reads DAMVIQNPRYQVTQFGKPVTLSCSQTLNHNVMYWYQQKSSQAPKLLFHYYDKDFNNEADTPDNFQSRRPNTSFCFLDIRSPGLGDTAMYLCATSRPDSNEQFFGPGTRLTVL.

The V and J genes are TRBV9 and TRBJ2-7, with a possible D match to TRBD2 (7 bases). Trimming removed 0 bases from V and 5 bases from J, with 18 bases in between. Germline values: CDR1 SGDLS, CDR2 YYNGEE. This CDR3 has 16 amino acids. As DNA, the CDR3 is TGTGCCAGCAGCGTAGGCGCTCGGGGGGCGGTAGACGAGCAGTACTTC. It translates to CASSVGARGAVDEQYF.

The CDR3 region is CAISRTSGSYEQYF. CDR3 coding DNA: TGTGCCATCAGTAGGACTAGCGGTTCCTACGAGCAGTACTTC. The rearrangement uses TRBV10-3 and TRBJ2-7, with 10 bases identical to TRBD2. This CDR3 is built from 14 residues. The germline CDR1 and CDR2 sequences are ENHRY and SYGVKD. V lost 5 bases to trimming and J lost 1 base; unmatched junction nucleotides: 2.

The DNA for the CDR3 is TGTGCCAGCAGCTTAGTTTTGAGACTAGCGCGTAGCTCCTACAATGAGCAGTTCTTC. Encoded protein: CASSLVLRLARSSYNEQFF. This sequence joins TRBV7-2 and TRBJ2-1, with 8 positions matching TRBD2. The CDR3 sequence is 19 residues long. The V gene's germline CDR1 is SGHTA and CDR2 FQGNSA. The junction had 11 bases not matched to a gene; V was cut back by 1 base and J by 0 bases.

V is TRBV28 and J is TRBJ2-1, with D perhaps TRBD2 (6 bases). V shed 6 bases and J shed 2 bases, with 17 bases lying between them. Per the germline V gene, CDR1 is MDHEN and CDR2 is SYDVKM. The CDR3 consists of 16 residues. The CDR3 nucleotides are TGTGCCAGCAGCCCGGGCGGGGACCAAACCTACAATGAGCAGTTCTTC. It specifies CASSPGGDQTYNEQFF.

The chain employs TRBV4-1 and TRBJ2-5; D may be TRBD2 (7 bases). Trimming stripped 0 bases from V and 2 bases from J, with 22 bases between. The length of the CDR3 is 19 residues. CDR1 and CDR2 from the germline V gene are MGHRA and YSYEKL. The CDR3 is CASSQEGAYRAGAQETQYF. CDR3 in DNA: TGCGCCAGCAGCCAAGAAGGCGCGTACAGGGCGGGGGCTCAAGAGACCCAGTACTTC.

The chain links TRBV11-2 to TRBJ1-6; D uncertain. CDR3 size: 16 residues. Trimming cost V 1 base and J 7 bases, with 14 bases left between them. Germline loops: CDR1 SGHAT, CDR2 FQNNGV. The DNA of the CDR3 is TGTGCCAGCAGCTTAGTGGGGAGGGTGAGGAATTCACCCCTCCACTTT. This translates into CASSLVGRVRNSPLHF. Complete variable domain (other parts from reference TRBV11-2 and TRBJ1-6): EAGVAQSPRYKIIEKRQSVAFWCNPISGHATLYWYQQILGQGPKLLIQFQNNGVVDDSQLPKDRFSAERLKGVDSTLKIQPAKLEDSAVYLCASSLVGRVRNSPLHFGNGTRLTVT.

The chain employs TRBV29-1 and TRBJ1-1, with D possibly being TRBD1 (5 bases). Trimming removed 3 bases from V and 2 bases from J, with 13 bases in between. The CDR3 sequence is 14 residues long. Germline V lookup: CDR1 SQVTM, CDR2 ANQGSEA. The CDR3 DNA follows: TGCAGCGTTGACTGGCGGGGGGGTAACACTGAAGCTTTCTTT. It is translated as CSVDWRGGNTEAFF.

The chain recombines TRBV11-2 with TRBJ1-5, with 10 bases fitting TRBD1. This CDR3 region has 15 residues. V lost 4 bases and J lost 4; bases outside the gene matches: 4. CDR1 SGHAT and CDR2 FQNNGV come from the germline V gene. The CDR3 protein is CASSSDRGLNQPQHF. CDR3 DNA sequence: TGTGCCAGCAGCTCAGACAGGGGGCTAAATCAGCCCCAGCATTTT. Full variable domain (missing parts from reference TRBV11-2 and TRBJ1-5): EAGVAQSPRYKIIEKRQSVAFWCNPISGHATLYWYQQILGQGPKLLIQFQNNGVVDDSQLPKDRFSAERLKGVDSTLKIQPAKLEDSAVYLCASSSDRGLNQPQHFGDGTRLSIL.

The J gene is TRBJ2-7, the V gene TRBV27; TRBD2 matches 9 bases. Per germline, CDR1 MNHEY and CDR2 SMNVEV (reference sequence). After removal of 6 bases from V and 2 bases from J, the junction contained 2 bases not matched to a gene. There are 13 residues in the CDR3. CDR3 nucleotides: TGTGCCAGCAGGACTAGCGGCGCCTACGAGCAGTACTTC. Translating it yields CASRTSGAYEQYF.

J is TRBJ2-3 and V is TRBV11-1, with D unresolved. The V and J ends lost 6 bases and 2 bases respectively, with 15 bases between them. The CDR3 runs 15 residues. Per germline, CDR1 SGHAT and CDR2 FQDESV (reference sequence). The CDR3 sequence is CASSKRLLYTDTQYF. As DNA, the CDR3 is TGTGCCAGCAGTAAGCGACTTCTCTACACAGATACGCAGTATTTT. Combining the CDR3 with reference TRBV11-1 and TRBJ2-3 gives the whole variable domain EAEVAQSPRYKITEKSQAVAFWCDPISGHATLYWYRQILGQGPELLVQFQDESVVDDSQLPKDRFSAERLKGVDSTLKIQPAELGDSAMYLCASSKRLLYTDTQYFGPGTRLTVL.

CDR3 nucleotide sequence: TGTGCCAGCAGCCTCAACCAGGGGGGTGGTCAGCCCCAGCATTTT. Its translation is CASSLNQGGGQPQHF. This chain connects TRBV3-1 (or the pseudogene TRBV3-2) to TRBJ1-5, with 7 bases matching TRBD1. The J segment lost 6 bases and the V segment lost 4 bases, leaving 9 bases of the junction unmatched. CDR3 length equals 15 residues. CDR1 LGHDT and CDR2 YNNKEL come from the germline V gene (reference sequence).

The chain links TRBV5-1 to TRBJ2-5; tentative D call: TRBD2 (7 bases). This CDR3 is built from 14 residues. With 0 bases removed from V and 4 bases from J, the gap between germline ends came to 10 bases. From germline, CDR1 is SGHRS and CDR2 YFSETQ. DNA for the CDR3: TGCGCCAGCAGCTTGGCCGGGGGGCCAGAGACCCAGTACTTC. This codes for CASSLAGGPETQYF.

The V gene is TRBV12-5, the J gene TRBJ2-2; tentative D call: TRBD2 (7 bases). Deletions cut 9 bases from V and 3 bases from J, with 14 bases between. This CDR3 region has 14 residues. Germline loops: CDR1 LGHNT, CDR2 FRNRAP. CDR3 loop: CARPGEGDTGELFF. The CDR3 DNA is TGTGCTAGGCCGGGGGAGGGGGACACCGGGGAGCTGTTTTTT. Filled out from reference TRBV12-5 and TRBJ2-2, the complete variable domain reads DARVTQTPRHKVTEMGQEVTMRCQPILGHNTVFWYRQTMMQGLELLAYFRNRAPLDDSGMPKDRFSAEMPDATLATLKIQPSEPRDSAVYFCARPGEGDTGELFFGEGSRLTVL.

The CDR3 DNA follows: TGTGCCAGCAGCCAGGAGGGAATCTGGAGCAATCAGCCCCAGCATTTT. Translation gives CASSQEGIWSNQPQHF. The chain uses TRBV4-2 and TRBJ1-5; D is ambiguous. The CDR3 totals 16 residues. V gave up 3 bases and J gave up 1 base, with 13 bases separating them. Germline V gene sequence: CDR1 LGHNA, CDR2 YNFKEQ.

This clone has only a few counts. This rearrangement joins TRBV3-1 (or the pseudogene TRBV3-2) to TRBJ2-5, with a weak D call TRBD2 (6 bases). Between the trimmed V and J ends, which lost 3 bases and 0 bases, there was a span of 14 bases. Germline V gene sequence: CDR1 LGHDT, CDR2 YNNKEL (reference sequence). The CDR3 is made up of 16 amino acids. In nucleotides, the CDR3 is TGTGCCAGCAGCCATTTATCCCGGGACTACCAAGAGACCCAGTACTTC. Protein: CASSHLSRDYQETQYF.

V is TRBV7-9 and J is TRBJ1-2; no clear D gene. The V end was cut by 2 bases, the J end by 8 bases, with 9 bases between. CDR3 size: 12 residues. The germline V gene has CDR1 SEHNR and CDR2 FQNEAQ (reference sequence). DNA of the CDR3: TGTGCCAGCAGCTTACAAGGGAGCGGCTACACCTTC. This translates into CASSLQGSGYTF.

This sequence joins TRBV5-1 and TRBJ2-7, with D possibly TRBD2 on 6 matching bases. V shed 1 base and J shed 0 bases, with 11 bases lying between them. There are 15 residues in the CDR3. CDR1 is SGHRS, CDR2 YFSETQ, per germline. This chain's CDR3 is CASSLFTGSSYEQYF. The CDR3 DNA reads TGCGCCAGCAGCTTGTTTACCGGGAGCTCCTACGAGCAGTACTTC.

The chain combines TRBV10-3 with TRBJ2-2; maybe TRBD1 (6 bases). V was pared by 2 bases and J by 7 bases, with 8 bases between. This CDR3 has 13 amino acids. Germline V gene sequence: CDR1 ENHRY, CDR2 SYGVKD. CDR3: CAISEKGDGELFF. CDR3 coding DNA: TGTGCCATCAGTGAGAAGGGGGACGGGGAGCTGTTTTTT.

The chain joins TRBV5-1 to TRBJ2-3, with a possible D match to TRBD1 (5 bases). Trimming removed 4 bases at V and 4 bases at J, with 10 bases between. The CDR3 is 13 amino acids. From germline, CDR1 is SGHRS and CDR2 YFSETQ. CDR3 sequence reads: CASSEATADTQYF. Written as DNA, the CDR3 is TGCGCCAGCAGCGAAGCGACAGCAGATACGCAGTATTTT.